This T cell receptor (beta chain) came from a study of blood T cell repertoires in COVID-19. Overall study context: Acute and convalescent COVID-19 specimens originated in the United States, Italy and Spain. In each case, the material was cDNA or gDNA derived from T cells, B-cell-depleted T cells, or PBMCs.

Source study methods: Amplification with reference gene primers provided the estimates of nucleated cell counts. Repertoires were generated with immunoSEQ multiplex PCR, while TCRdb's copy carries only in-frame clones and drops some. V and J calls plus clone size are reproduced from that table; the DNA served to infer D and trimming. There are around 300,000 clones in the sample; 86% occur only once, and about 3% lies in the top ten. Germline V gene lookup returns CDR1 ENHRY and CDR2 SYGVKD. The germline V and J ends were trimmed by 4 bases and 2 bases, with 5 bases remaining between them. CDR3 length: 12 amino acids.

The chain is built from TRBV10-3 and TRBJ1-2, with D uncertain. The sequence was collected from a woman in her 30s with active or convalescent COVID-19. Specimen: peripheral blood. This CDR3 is CAISARNYGYTF. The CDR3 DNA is TGTGCCATCAGTGCCCGGAACTATGGCTACACCTTC.